This is a list of T cell receptor beta chains from one sample in a study of blood T cell repertoires in COVID-19. Data came from immunoSEQ multiplex PCR; TCRdb stores just in-frame clones and leaves some out. The sample shows 250,000 to 300,000 clones, almost 90% of them seen only once. Sequenced input: peripheral blood. Receptors originate from a woman in her 30s with COVID-19, enrolled during active disease. The CDR3 runs from the conserved cysteine through the conserved F or W. A D gene is named only where the DNA matches it firmly. Part of the rows lack a size; the others show once, few, many or a class for expanded clones.

TRBV4-3	NA	TRBJ1-5	NA	TGCGCCAGCAGCCAATTTCGGGGTAGCAATCAGCCCCAGCATTTT	CASSQFRGSNQPQHF
TRBV6-2/TRBV6-3	NA	TRBJ2-1	NA	TGTGCCAGCAGTTACGGGCCGCCTGAGTACAATGAGCAGTTCTTC	CASSYGPPEYNEQFF
TRBV5-1	NA	TRBJ2-1	NA	TGCGCCAGCAGTCTTTTTCCGGGACAGGGGTGGGGTAGCGGGAGGAGTAATGAGCAGTTCTTC	CASSLFPGQGWGSGRSNEQFF
TRBV7-9	TRBD1	TRBJ2-2	NA	TGTGCCAGCAGCCCACTACCGGGACAGGGAAACACCGGGGAGCTGTTTTTT	CASSPLPGQGNTGELFF
TRBV5-5	TRBD1	TRBJ1-1	NA	TGTGCCAGCAGCTTGACAGGGGGCAGGACTGAAGCTTTCTTT	CASSLTGGRTEAFF
TRBV6-5	TRBD2	TRBJ2-1	NA	TGTGCCAGCAGTTACTCGTTTAGCGGGAACAATGAGCAGTTCTTC	CASSYSFSGNNEQFF
TRBV7-2	TRBD2	TRBJ2-1	once	TGTGCCAGCAGCTTACTCGCGGGGGTGAACAATGAGCAGTTCTTC	CASSLLAGVNNEQFF
TRBV15	NA	TRBJ1-4	NA	TGTGCCACCAGCAGTAGATATGGGGCTAAAGGAGAAAAACTGTTTTTT	CATSSRYGAKGEKLFF
TRBV10-2	NA	TRBJ2-3	NA	TGCGCCAGCAGTGAGAGACAGAAGGCCACAGATACGCAGTATTTT	CASSERQKATDTQYF
TRBV13	TRBD1	TRBJ2-7	few	TGTGCCAGCAGCCCCTCCGTGACAGGGGCCGAGCAGTACTTC	CASSPSVTGAEQYF
TRBV27	NA	TRBJ1-2	NA	TGTGCCAGCAGTTACTCGGGACTTAACTATGGCTACACCTTC	CASSYSGLNYGYTF
TRBV5-4	NA	TRBJ2-3	once	TGTGCCAGCAGTCTGGTGGGAGGCCCCACAGATACGCAGTATTTT	CASSLVGGPTDTQYF
TRBV27	NA	TRBJ1-2	few	TGTGCCAGCAGTGCATACACACCACCCGAGGTTCGGTATGGCTACACCTTC	CASSAYTPPEVRYGYTF
TRBV7-9	TRBD2	TRBJ2-7	NA	TGTGCCAGCAGCTTACAGACTAGCGGGATGCGGGAGCAGTACTTC	CASSLQTSGMREQYF
TRBV5-4	TRBD1	TRBJ2-6	NA	TGTGCCAGCGAATCACAGGGGGGCACTGGGGCCAACGTCCTGACTTTC	CASESQGGTGANVLTF
TRBV7-2	TRBD2	TRBJ2-7	NA	TGTGCCAGCAGGGTCACTGGCGGGGGAGGGTACGAGCAGTACTTC	CASRVTGGGGYEQYF
TRBV5-1	TRBD1	TRBJ2-1	NA	TGCGCCAGCAGCTTGGGAAGAGACAGGGCGGATGAGCAGTTCTTC	CASSLGRDRADEQFF
TRBV27	NA	TRBJ1-1	once	TGTGCCAGCAGTACCACAGGGTCGATGAACACTGAAGCTTTCTTT	CASSTTGSMNTEAFF
TRBV28	NA	TRBJ1-3	NA	TGTGCCGGGTCCTGGAGCTCTGGAAACACCATATATTTT	CAGSWSSGNTIYF
TRBV28	NA	TRBJ1-1	few	TGTGCCAGCAGCAATCCGGGGAGTCGCACTGAAGCTTTCTTT	CASSNPGSRTEAFF
TRBV15	NA	TRBJ2-2	NA	TGTGCCACCAGCAGAGAATTAGGGGGGGCCGGGGAGCTGTTTTTT	CATSRELGGAGELFF
TRBV6-4	NA	TRBJ1-2	NA	TGTGCCAGCAAGCAGGGAGGGGACGACTATGGCTACACCTTC	CASKQGGDDYGYTF
TRBV5-5	NA	TRBJ1-1	NA	TGTGCCAGCAGCTTGGAAGGGGGCACTGAAGCTTTCTTT	CASSLEGGTEAFF
TRBV7-2	NA	TRBJ2-7	NA	TGTGCCAGCGCGGAGTCCCAAGGCTACGAGCAGTACTTC	CASAESQGYEQYF
TRBV7-3	NA	TRBJ2-1	NA	TGTGCCAGCAGCCTAGGGAGGAATGAGCAGTTCTTC	CASSLGRNEQFF
TRBV23-1	TRBD1	TRBJ2-1	NA	TGCGCCAGCAGTCAACTTCTTACAGGGGGCTCCTACAATGAGCAGTTCTTC	CASSQLLTGGSYNEQFF
TRBV7-2	NA	TRBJ2-7	NA	TGTGCCAGCAGCTTAGCCCCGCGTCAGAATGGCGGCTACGAGCAGTACTTC	CASSLAPRQNGGYEQYF
TRBV28	NA	TRBJ1-2	NA	TGTGCCAGCAGTCCCAGGGGATATGGCTATGGCTACACCTTC	CASSPRGYGYGYTF
TRBV4-1	TRBD1	TRBJ2-7	NA	TGCGCCAGCAGCCAAGATCGGACAGGCCAGTCCTACGAGCAGTACTTC	CASSQDRTGQSYEQYF
TRBV27	TRBD2	TRBJ2-2	once	TGTGCCAGCAGTTTCGCTAGCGGGAGCTCCGGGGAGCTGTTTTTT	CASSFASGSSGELFF
TRBV15	TRBD2	TRBJ2-7	NA	TGTGCCACCAGCTCCAAGACTAGCGGGGTAACCTACGAGCAGTACTTC	CATSSKTSGVTYEQYF
TRBV7-9	TRBD2	TRBJ2-7	few	TGTGCCAGCAGCCAATTGTGGATTCGCGGCGGGAGTCTTGAGCAGTACTTC	CASSQLWIRGGSLEQYF
TRBV7-2	NA	TRBJ1-6	once	TGTGCCAGCAGCTCCACCGGCGGCTATAATTCACCCCTCCACTTT	CASSSTGGYNSPLHF
TRBV6-6	NA	TRBJ2-2	NA	TGTGCCAGCAGCCCCGGGGGGAACACCGGGGAGCTGTTTTTT	CASSPGGNTGELFF
TRBV11-2	TRBD2	TRBJ2-7	NA	TGTGCCAGCAGCTCCAGTAAGGGTAGCGGGAGTGTCTACGAGCAGTACTTC	CASSSSKGSGSVYEQYF
TRBV19	TRBD1	TRBJ1-1	NA	TGTGCCAGTAGCACAAGCAGGGGGCGCGAAACTTTCTTT	CASSTSRGRETFF